These 8 T cell receptor beta chains share one sample of origin, sequenced in a study of T cells in Graves' hyperthyroidism and ophthalmopathy. The TCR beta CDR3 regions underwent amplification using RNA transcripts as the source. The TCR CDR3 was amplified in a first-round RT-PCR using the HTBI primer set. TCRdb independently ran MiXCR on the multiplex PCR reads; one entry per CDR3 protein. Of hundreds of thousands of distinct CDR3 sequences listed, roughly a sixth are singletons. Input material: blood. The receptor set was obtained from a woman aged 45-60 years with Graves' hyperthyroidism that later progressed to Graves' ophthalmopathy.

In this sample, this clonotype turned up many times. J is TRBJ1-1 and V is TRBV6-6; D is ambiguous. CDR3 size: 15 residues. The germline V and J ends were trimmed by 1 base and 1 base, with 10 bases remaining between them. The germline CDR1 and CDR2 sequences are MNHNY and SVGAGI (reference sequence). The CDR3 DNA reads as TGTGCCAGCAGTTACTACCCGGGTCGGAACACTGAAGCTTTCTTT. This gives the protein CASSYYPGRNTEAFF.

With respect to this clonotype: A much larger clonotype is one base distant, so this may be a read error. The rearrangement uses TRBV7-6 and TRBJ2-2; 10 nucleotides agree with TRBD2. The CDR3 has 15 residues. Looked up from germline, CDR1 is SGHVS and CDR2 is FNYEAQ. The CDR3 coding sequence is TGTGCCAGCAGCGAACTAGCGGGGTTGACCGGGGGGCTGTTTTTT. Encoded protein: CASSELAGLTGGLFF.

V usage is TRBV27 and J usage is TRBJ2-7, with D tentatively TRBD2 (6 bases). CDR3 length: 14 residues. V shed 5 bases and J shed 6 bases, with 17 bases lying between them. The germline gives CDR1 MNHEY, CDR2 SMNVEV (reference sequence). The CDR3: CASSDGLTITEQYF. For the CDR3, the DNA is TGTGCCAGCAGTGACGGACTAACAATAACCGAGCAGTACTTC.

This clonotype was counted many times. The CDR3 nucleotides read TGTGCCAGCAGTCCGGGACTTCGCAACTCTGGAAACACCATATATTTT. Its translation: CASSPGLRNSGNTIYF. This rearrangement joins TRBV12-3 or TRBV12-4 to TRBJ1-3; TRBD1 might be the D (5 bases). CDR3 length: 16 residues. Trimming removed 5 bases from V and 0 bases from J, with 14 bases in between.

This clonotype occurred a few times. V and J are TRBV14 and TRBJ2-1, with D possibly TRBD2 on 5 matching bases. This CDR3 has 15 residues. Germline loops: CDR1 SGHDN, CDR2 FVKESK. V gave up 10 bases and J gave up 2 bases, with 18 bases separating them. The CDR3 region has the DNA TGTGCCACCGCGGGCTACCTGCCACCCTACAATGAGCAGTTCTTC. Protein product: CATAGYLPPYNEQFF.

The chain uses TRBV27 and TRBJ1-4; D might be TRBD1 (6 bases). The CDR3 spans 14 residues. Germline lookup yields CDR1 MNHEY and CDR2 SMNVEV (reference sequence). Trimming left V 3 bases short and J 3 bases short, with 8 bases between. The CDR3, as DNA: TGTGCCAGCAGTTTGGGGGCTCCTAATGAAAAACTGTTTTTT. Translated, it gives CASSLGAPNEKLFF.

This clonotype was counted only a few times. This chain joins TRBV12-3 or TRBV12-4 and TRBJ2-4; unclear D gene. The V end lost 1 base, the J end lost 0 bases, and 10 bases lay between the germline ends. This CDR3 has 16 residues. The CDR3 bases are TGTGCCAGCAGTTTAGGATCGACAATAGCCAAAAACATTCAGTACTTC. This codes for CASSLGSTIAKNIQYF.

The chain recombines TRBV30 with TRBJ1-6; no clear D gene. The CDR3 has 14 residues. Germline lookup yields CDR1 GTSNPN and CDR2 SVGIG (reference sequence). The V end lost 1 base, the J end lost 3 bases, and 7 bases lay between the germline ends. The CDR3 bases are TGTGCCTGGAGTGATGGGATCTATAATTCACCCCTCCACTTT. This translates into CAWSDGIYNSPLHF.